This entry concerns a single T cell receptor (beta chain). Its antigen is undetermined. Method: immunoSEQ multiplex PCR; TCRdb's copy keeps in-frame clones and lacks some. The table has 8,000 or so clones, just over 85% seen once. This entry comes from a study of lymphopenia after photon versus proton radiotherapy. General study points: Post-nadir diversity loss with photons came from oligoclonal expansion, particularly CD8+ Temra cells.

CDR3 length: 15 residues. The V end was cut by 0 bases, the J end by 1 base, with 10 bases between. Germline lookup yields CDR1 GTSNPN and CDR2 SVGIG (reference sequence). This clonotype originated in a man of 80 years or more with cholangiocarcinoma. The sample was peripheral blood, taken from a patient treated with photon-based radiotherapy. The V and J genes are TRBV30 and TRBJ1-5; possibly TRBD1 for D (6 bases). The CDR3 loop reads CAWSVGTPSNQPQHF. The CDR3 nucleotides are TGTGCCTGGAGTGTAGGGACACCAAGCAATCAGCCCCAGCATTTT. The full variable domain, rest sourced from reference TRBV30 and TRBJ1-5, is SQTIHQWPATLVQPVGSPLSLECTVEGTSNPNLYWYRQAAGRGLQLLFYSVGIGQISSEVPQNLSASRPQDRQFILSSKKLLLSDSGFYLCAWSVGTPSNQPQHFGDGTRLSIL.